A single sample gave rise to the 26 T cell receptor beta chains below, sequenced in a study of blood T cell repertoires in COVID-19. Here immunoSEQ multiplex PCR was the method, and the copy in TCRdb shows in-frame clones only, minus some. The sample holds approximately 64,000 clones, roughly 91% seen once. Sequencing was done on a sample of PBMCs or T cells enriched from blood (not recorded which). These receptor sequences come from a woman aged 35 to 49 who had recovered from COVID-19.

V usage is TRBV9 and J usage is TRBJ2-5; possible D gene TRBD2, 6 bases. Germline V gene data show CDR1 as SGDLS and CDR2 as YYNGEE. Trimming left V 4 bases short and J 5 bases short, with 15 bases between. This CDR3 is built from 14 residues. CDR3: CASSFTDYPETQYF. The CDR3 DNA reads TGTGCCAGCAGCTTCACGGACTACCCCGAGACCCAGTACTTC.

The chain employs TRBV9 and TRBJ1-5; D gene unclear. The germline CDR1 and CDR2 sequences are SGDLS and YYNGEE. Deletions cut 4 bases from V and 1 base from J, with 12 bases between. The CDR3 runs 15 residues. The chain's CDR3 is CASSRGYQSNQPQHF. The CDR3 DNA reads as TGTGCCAGCAGCCGAGGATATCAGAGCAATCAGCCCCAGCATTTT.

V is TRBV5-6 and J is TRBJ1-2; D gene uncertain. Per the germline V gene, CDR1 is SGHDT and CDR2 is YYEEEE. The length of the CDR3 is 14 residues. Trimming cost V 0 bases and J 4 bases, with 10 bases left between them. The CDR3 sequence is CASSLGQASYGYTF. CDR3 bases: TGTGCCAGCAGCTTGGGTCAGGCAAGCTATGGCTACACCTTC.

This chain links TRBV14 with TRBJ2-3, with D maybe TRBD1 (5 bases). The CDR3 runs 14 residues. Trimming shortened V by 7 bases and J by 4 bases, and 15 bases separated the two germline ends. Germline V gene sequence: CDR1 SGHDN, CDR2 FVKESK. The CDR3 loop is CASTPRVYPDTQYF. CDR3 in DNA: TGTGCCAGCACTCCCAGGGTTTATCCAGATACGCAGTATTTT.

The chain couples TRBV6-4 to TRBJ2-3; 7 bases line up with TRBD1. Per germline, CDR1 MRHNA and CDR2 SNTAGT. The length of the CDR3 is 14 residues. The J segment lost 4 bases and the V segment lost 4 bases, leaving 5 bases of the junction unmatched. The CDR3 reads CASSGTGAPDTQYF. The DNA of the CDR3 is TGTGCCAGCAGTGGAACAGGGGCCCCAGATACGCAGTATTTT.

Here the CDR3 DNA reads TGTGCCAGCAGACAGCGGGCCTACAATGAAAAACTGTTTTTT. Translating gives CASRQRAYNEKLFF. The chain recombines TRBV3-1 (or the pseudogene TRBV3-2) with TRBJ1-4; no firm D call. Germline CDR1 reads LGHDT; CDR2 reads YNNKEL (reference sequence). V was clipped by 6 bases and J by 5 bases, with 13 bases between them. CDR3 length: 14 amino acids.

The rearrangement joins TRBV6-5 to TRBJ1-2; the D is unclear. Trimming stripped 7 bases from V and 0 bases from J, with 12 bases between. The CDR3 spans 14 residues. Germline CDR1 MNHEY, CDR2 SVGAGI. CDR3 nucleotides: TGTGCCAGCACCAGTAACAGAGCTAACTATGGCTACACCTTC. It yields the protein CASTSNRANYGYTF.

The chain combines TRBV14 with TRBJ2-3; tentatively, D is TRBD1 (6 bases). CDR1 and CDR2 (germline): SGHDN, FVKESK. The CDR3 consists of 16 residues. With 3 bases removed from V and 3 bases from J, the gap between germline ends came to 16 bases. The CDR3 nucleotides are TGTGCCAGCAGCCAGACACGAGCGAGGGGGACAGATACGCAGTATTTT. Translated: CASSQTRARGTDTQYF.

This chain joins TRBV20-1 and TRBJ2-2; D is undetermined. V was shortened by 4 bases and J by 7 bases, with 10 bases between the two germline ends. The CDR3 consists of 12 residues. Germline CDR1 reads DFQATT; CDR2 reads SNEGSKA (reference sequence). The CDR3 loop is CSAIEHGGELFF. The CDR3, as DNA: TGCAGTGCTATTGAGCACGGCGGGGAGCTGTTTTTT.

Here the CDR3 reads CASSGARGADTQYF. The DNA for the CDR3 is TGTGCCAGTAGTGGCGCCAGGGGCGCAGATACGCAGTATTTT. The chain couples TRBV19 to TRBJ2-3; TRBD1 is a possible D gene (6 bases). V gave up 5 bases and J gave up 4 bases, with 13 bases separating them. Per the germline V gene, CDR1 is LNHDA and CDR2 is SQIVND (reference sequence). The CDR3 runs to 14 residues.

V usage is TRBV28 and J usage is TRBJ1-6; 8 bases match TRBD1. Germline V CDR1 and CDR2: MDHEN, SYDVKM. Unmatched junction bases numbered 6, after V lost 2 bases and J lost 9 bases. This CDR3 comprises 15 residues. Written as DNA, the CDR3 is TGTGCCAGCAGTTTAGTCGGACAGGGTAGTTCACCCCTCCACTTT. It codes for CASSLVGQGSSPLHF.

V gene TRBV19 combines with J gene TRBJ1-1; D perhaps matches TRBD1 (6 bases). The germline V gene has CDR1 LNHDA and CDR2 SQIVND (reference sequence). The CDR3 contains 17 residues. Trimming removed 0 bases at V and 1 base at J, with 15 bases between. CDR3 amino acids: CASSIDTQGFRNTEAFF. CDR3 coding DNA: TGTGCCAGTAGTATAGATACCCAGGGGTTTCGGAACACTGAAGCTTTCTTT. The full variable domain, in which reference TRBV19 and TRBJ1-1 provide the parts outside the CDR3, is DGGITQSPKYLFRKEGQNVTLSCEQNLNHDAMYWYRQDPGQGLRLIYYSQIVNDFQKGDIAEGYSVSREKKESFPLTVTSAQKNPTAFYLCASSIDTQGFRNTEAFFGQGTRLTVV.

The DNA of the CDR3 is TGTGCCACCAGCACAGGGTACCAAGAGACCCAGTACTTC. Protein: CATSTGYQETQYF. The V gene is TRBV15, the J gene TRBJ2-5; tentative D call: TRBD1 (5 bases). V dropped 4 bases and J dropped 0 bases, with 6 bases sitting between them. CDR1 and CDR2 from the germline V gene are LNHNV and YYDKDF (reference sequence). The CDR3 runs 13 residues.

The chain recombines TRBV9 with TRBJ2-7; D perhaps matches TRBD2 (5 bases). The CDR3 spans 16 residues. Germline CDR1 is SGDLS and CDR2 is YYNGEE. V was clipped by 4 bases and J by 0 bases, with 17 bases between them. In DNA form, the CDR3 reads TGTGCCAGCAGCCCCCGGACTTCTGATAGCTCCTACGAGCAGTACTTC. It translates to CASSPRTSDSSYEQYF. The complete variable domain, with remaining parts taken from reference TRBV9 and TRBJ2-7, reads DSGVTQTPKHLITATGQRVTLRCSPRSGDLSVYWYQQSLDQGLQFLIQYYNGEERAKGNILERFSAQQFPDLHSELNLSSLELGDSALYFCASSPRTSDSSYEQYFGPGTRLTVT.

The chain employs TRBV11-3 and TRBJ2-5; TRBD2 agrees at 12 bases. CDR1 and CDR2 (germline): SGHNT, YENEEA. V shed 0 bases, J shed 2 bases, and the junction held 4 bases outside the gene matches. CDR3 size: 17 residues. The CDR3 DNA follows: TGTGCCAGCAGCTTAGATTCCGGACTAGCGGGGCAAGAGACCCAGTACTTC. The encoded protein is CASSLDSGLAGQETQYF.

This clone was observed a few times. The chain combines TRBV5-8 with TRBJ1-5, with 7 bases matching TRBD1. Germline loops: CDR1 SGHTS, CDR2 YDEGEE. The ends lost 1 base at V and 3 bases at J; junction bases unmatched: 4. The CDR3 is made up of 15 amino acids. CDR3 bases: TGTGCCAGCAGCTTGTGGGGACAGTTCAATCAGCCCCAGCATTTT. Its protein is CASSLWGQFNQPQHF.

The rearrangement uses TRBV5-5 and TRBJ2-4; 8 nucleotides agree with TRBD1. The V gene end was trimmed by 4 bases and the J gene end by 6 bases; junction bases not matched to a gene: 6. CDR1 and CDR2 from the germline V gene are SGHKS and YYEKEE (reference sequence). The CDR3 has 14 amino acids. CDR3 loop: CASSPDRGLNIQYF. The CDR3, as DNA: TGTGCCAGCAGCCCCGACAGGGGCCTAAACATTCAGTACTTC.

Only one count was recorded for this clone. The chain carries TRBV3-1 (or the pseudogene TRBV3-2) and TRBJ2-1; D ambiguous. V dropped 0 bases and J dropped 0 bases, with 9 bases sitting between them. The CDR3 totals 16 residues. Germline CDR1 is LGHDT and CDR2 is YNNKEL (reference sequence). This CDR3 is CASSQDWSISYNEQFF. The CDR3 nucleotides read TGTGCCAGCAGCCAAGATTGGAGCATCTCCTACAATGAGCAGTTCTTC.

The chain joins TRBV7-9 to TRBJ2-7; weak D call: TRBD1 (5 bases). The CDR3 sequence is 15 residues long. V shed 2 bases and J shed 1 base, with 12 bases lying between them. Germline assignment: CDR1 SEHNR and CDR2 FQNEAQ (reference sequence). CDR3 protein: CASSLFQGPSYEQYF. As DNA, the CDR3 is TGTGCCAGCAGCTTATTTCAGGGTCCGTCCTACGAGCAGTACTTC.

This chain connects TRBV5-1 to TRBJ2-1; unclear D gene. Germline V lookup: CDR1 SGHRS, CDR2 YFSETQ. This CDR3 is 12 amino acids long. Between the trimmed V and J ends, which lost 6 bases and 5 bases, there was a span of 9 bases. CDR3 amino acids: CASTRSDNEQFF. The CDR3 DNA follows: TGCGCCAGCACGAGGAGTGACAATGAGCAGTTCTTC.

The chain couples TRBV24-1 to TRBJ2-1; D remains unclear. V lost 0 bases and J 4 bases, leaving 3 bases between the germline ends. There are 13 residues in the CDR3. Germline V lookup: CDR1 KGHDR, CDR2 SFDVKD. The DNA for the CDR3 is TGTGCCACCAGTGATTTGCTTTACAATGAGCAGTTCTTC. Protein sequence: CATSDLLYNEQFF.

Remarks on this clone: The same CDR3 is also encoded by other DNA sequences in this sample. CDR3 residues: CASSQGGVGEKLFF. Here the CDR3 DNA reads TGTGCCAGCAGCCAGGGAGGGGTTGGCGAAAAACTGTTTTTT. The V call is TRBV4-2, the J call TRBJ1-4; D possibly corresponds to TRBD1 (5 bases). Germline V gene data show CDR1 as LGHNA and CDR2 as YNFKEQ. CDR3 size: 14 residues. V gave up 3 bases and J gave up 8 bases, with 13 bases separating them.

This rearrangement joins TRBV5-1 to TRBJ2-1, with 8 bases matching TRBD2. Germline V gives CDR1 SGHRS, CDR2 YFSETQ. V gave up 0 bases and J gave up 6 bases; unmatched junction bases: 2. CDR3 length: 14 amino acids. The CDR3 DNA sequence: TGCGCCAGCAGCTTGGAGGGACTAGTCAATGAGCAGTTCTTC. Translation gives CASSLEGLVNEQFF.

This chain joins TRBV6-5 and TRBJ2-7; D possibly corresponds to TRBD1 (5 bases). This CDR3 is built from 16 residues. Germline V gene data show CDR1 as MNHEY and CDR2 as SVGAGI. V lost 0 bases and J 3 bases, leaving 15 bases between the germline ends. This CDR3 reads CASSYSVSRALYEQYF. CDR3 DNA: TGTGCCAGCAGTTACTCGGTGTCCAGGGCCCTCTACGAGCAGTACTTC.

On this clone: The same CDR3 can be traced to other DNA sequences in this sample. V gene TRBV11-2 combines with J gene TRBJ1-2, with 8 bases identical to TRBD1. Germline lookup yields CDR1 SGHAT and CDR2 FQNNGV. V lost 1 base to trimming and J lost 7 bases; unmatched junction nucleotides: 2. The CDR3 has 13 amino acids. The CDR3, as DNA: TGTGCCAGCAGCTTAGGGACAGGGTCTGGCTACACCTTC. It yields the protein CASSLGTGSGYTF.

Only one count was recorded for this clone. The CDR3 reads CASSIDRQVYGYTF. In nucleotides, the CDR3 is TGTGCCAGTAGTATAGATCGACAGGTCTATGGCTACACCTTC. The genes are TRBV19 and TRBJ1-2; perhaps TRBD1 as D (6 bases). Germline values: CDR1 LNHDA, CDR2 SQIVND (reference sequence). CDR3 length equals 14 residues. V gave up 0 bases and J gave up 4 bases, with 9 bases separating them.